This T cell receptor (beta chain) originates from a study of blood T cell repertoires in COVID-19. Study details: COVID-19 samples from acute and convalescent phases originated in the United States, Italy and Spain. From T cells, B-cell-depleted T cells, or PBMCs came the material, which was cDNA or gDNA.

Profiled with immunoSEQ multiplex PCR; TCRdb holds only in-frame clones, not every one. The sample yields roughly 81,000 clones, around 80% seen once. Germline V lookup: CDR1 SGHAT, CDR2 FQNNGV. The CDR3 is 15 residues long. V dropped 0 bases and J dropped 3; count of bases not matched to a gene: 5. The V gene is TRBV11-2, the J gene TRBJ2-7, with 7 bases lining up with TRBD2. Sequencing was carried out using peripheral blood. This TCR was sampled from a man in his 60s with acute or convalescent COVID-19. The CDR3 DNA sequence: TGTGCCAGCAGCTTAGAGGGGGGAGGGGTCTACGAGCAGTACTTC. Its translation: CASSLEGGGVYEQYF.